The rows below give T cell receptor beta chains drawn from one sample of a study of beta chain features in type 1 diabetes. Here immunoSEQ multiplex PCR was the method, and the copy in TCRdb shows in-frame clones only, minus some. The sample has around 160,000 clones; under 60% are singletons. The sequenced sample consisted of Tregs from blood. These receptors all stem from a man aged 18 to 29 in good health. Both conserved end residues are part of each CDR3. Each record gives: clone size, V gene, J gene, D gene, CDR3 DNA, CDR3 protein. A D gene is named only where the DNA matches it firmly. Some rows mark clone size as missing; the rest say once, few, many or name a class of expanded clone.

size: NA
V: TRBV7-9
J: TRBJ2-7
D: TRBD2
DNA: TGTGCCAGCATCCTAGCTTCGGTCGGGGGGATTTTCTACGAGCAGTACTTC
CDR3: CASILASVGGIFYEQYF

size: few
V: TRBV28
J: TRBJ2-1
D: NA
DNA: TGTGCCAGCAGTTCGAACAAACATTCCTCCTACAATGAGCAGTTCTTC
CDR3: CASSSNKHSSYNEQFF

size: NA
V: TRBV9
J: TRBJ2-3
D: NA
DNA: TGTGCCAGCAGCGTAGGGTTCGAGGATACGCAGTATTTT
CDR3: CASSVGFEDTQYF

size: NA
V: TRBV30
J: TRBJ2-1
D: NA
DNA: TGTGCCACCAAGACAGACTCCTACAATGAGCAGTTCTTC
CDR3: CATKTDSYNEQFF

size: NA
V: TRBV6-5
J: TRBJ2-7
D: NA
DNA: TGTGCCAGCAGCCCCAGGGCCCTCCTGGGGGAGCAGTACTTC
CDR3: CASSPRALLGEQYF

size: NA
V: TRBV28
J: TRBJ2-5
D: NA
DNA: TGTGCCAGCAGTTACCCCAGAAGCCAAGAGACCCAGTACTTC
CDR3: CASSYPRSQETQYF

size: NA
V: TRBV4-3
J: TRBJ2-3
D: NA
DNA: TGCGCCAGCAGCCAAGATGGAGCGGGCCTCACAGATACGCAGTATTTT
CDR3: CASSQDGAGLTDTQYF

size: NA
V: TRBV5-4
J: TRBJ2-7
D: NA
DNA: TGTGCCAGCAGCTTTGGCGGAAGAGAGCAGTACTTC
CDR3: CASSFGGREQYF

size: few
V: TRBV28
J: TRBJ2-3
D: NA
DNA: TGTGCCAGCAGTTCTCCTTCGGATACGCAGTATTTT
CDR3: CASSSPSDTQYF

size: NA
V: TRBV5-1
J: TRBJ2-7
D: TRBD2
DNA: TGCGCCAGCAGCTTGCGTGGGAGACTAGCGGGAAGATCCCTCTACGAGCAGTACTTC
CDR3: CASSLRGRLAGRSLYEQYF

size: few
V: TRBV19
J: TRBJ1-5
D: NA
DNA: TGTGCCAGTAGTATTACTGGGGCTGGGCAGCCCCAGCATTTT
CDR3: CASSITGAGQPQHF

size: few
V: TRBV28
J: TRBJ1-3
D: TRBD1
DNA: TGTGCCAGCATCTTCACAGGGGAGTCCGCCACCATATATTTT
CDR3: CASIFTGESATIYF

size: NA
V: TRBV7-9
J: TRBJ2-1
D: TRBD2
DNA: TGTGCCAGCAGCTTAGGGGCGGGAGGCCGTGAGCAGTTCTTC
CDR3: CASSLGAGGREQFF

size: NA
V: TRBV28
J: TRBJ2-5
D: NA
DNA: TGTGCCAGCAGTGCCCCCTATAAACAAGAGACCCAGTACTTC
CDR3: CASSAPYKQETQYF

size: few
V: TRBV6-6
J: TRBJ1-4
D: NA
DNA: TGTGCCAGCAGTTACGCAGACAGGGAAAAACTGTTTTTT
CDR3: CASSYADREKLFF

size: few
V: TRBV25-1
J: TRBJ2-1
D: TRBD1
DNA: TGTGCCAGCAGGGGACAGACGTACAATGAGCAGTTCTTC
CDR3: CASRGQTYNEQFF

size: NA
V: TRBV19
J: TRBJ2-1
D: TRBD2
DNA: TGTGCCAGTAGTATAACAGGACTAGCTTTCGATGAGCAGTTCTTC
CDR3: CASSITGLAFDEQFF

size: NA
V: TRBV15
J: TRBJ2-1
D: TRBD1
DNA: TGTGCCACCAGCGAAAAGGAACGTGGTGGCAGGGGGCTACACTACGGGCAGTTCTTC
CDR3: CATSEKERGGRGLHYGQFF

size: NA
V: TRBV10-3
J: TRBJ1-4
D: TRBD1
DNA: TGTGCCATCAGTGAGTCAGATCCCACAGGGGGCGCGAAAAAACTGTTTTTT
CDR3: CAISESDPTGGAKKLFF

size: NA
V: TRBV10-3
J: TRBJ1-2
D: TRBD1
DNA: TGTGCCATCAGTGCGACAGGGAGAGTCTATGGCTACACCTTC
CDR3: CAISATGRVYGYTF

size: NA
V: TRBV7-9
J: TRBJ1-3
D: NA
DNA: TGTGCCAGCAGCCCCCGTAACAGACCCTCTGGAAACACCATATATTTT
CDR3: CASSPRNRPSGNTIYF

size: NA
V: TRBV5-4
J: TRBJ2-2
D: TRBD1
DNA: TGTGCCAGCAGCACGGGACAGTCCGGGGAGCTGTTTTTT
CDR3: CASSTGQSGELFF

size: few
V: TRBV28
J: TRBJ2-1
D: TRBD2
DNA: TGTGCCAGCCGATTCGGGATAGCGGGAGTCAATGAGCAGTTCTTC
CDR3: CASRFGIAGVNEQFF

size: few
V: TRBV7-9
J: TRBJ2-7
D: TRBD1
DNA: TGTGCCAGCAGCCAGGGACAGACAAGGTTTTACGAGCAGTACTTC
CDR3: CASSQGQTRFYEQYF

size: NA
V: TRBV7-2
J: TRBJ2-3
D: TRBD2
DNA: TGTGCCAGCAGCGCTAATAGCGGGAGTATAGATACGCAGTATTTT
CDR3: CASSANSGSIDTQYF

size: NA
V: TRBV5-1
J: TRBJ1-2
D: TRBD1
DNA: TGCGCCAGCAGACCGGCAACAGGGGATGGCTACACCTTC
CDR3: CASRPATGDGYTF

size: NA
V: TRBV29-1
J: TRBJ1-1
D: NA
DNA: TGCAGCGTTGGGGGGAGGGTGAACACTGAAGCTTTCTTT
CDR3: CSVGGRVNTEAFF

size: NA
V: TRBV5-1
J: TRBJ1-2
D: NA
DNA: TGCGCCAGCAGCTTGAGAGACTTGACAGGAAACTATGGCTACACCTTC
CDR3: CASSLRDLTGNYGYTF

size: NA
V: TRBV5-1
J: TRBJ1-1
D: NA
DNA: TGCGCCAGCAGCCGAACAGGGCGGACTGAAGCTTTCTTT
CDR3: CASSRTGRTEAFF

size: NA
V: TRBV5-5
J: TRBJ2-7
D: TRBD2
DNA: TGTGCCAGCAGCTTGTGGACTAGCGGGAGACCCGAGCAGTACTTC
CDR3: CASSLWTSGRPEQYF

size: NA
V: TRBV19
J: TRBJ1-2
D: NA
DNA: TGTGCCAGTACCGAGGGGGTCAACTATGGCTATACCTTC
CDR3: CASTEGVNYGYTF

size: few
V: TRBV7-9
J: TRBJ2-4
D: NA
DNA: TGTGCCAGCAGCTCGACCCGGACAGCCTTTAGTCACAGTCAGTACTTC
CDR3: CASSSTRTAFSHSQYF

size: NA
V: TRBV30
J: TRBJ2-5
D: TRBD2
DNA: TGTGCCTCTTCGCGGGGGACTAGCGGGGTGGAGACCCAGTACTTC
CDR3: CASSRGTSGVETQYF

size: NA
V: TRBV28
J: TRBJ2-6
D: NA
DNA: TGTGCCAGCAGGGAGGGTGGGGCCAACGTCCTGACTTTC
CDR3: CASREGGANVLTF

size: few
V: TRBV6-5
J: TRBJ2-7
D: TRBD1
DNA: TGTGCCAGCAGTTACAGACAGGGTTGGCCCTACGAGCAGTACTTC
CDR3: CASSYRQGWPYEQYF

size: NA
V: TRBV27
J: TRBJ2-2
D: NA
DNA: TGTGCCAGCAGCCTCCGTGACTATACGAACACCGGGGAGCTGTTTTTT
CDR3: CASSLRDYTNTGELFF

size: few
V: TRBV7-8
J: TRBJ2-5
D: TRBD2
DNA: TGTGCCAGCAGCTTAGCTTCTTGGGTGGGACTAATAGGGGAGACCCAGTACTTC
CDR3: CASSLASWVGLIGETQYF

size: NA
V: TRBV5-4
J: TRBJ2-7
D: NA
DNA: TGTGCCAGCAGCTTGGACAGATCCTACGAGCAGTACTTC
CDR3: CASSLDRSYEQYF

size: NA
V: TRBV29-1
J: TRBJ2-7
D: TRBD1
DNA: TGCAGCGTTTCCAGGGGGCGGTTGGAGCAGTACTTC
CDR3: CSVSRGRLEQYF

size: NA
V: TRBV13
J: TRBJ1-2
D: NA
DNA: TGTGCCAGCAGCCCAAGGGGTTTTGGCTACACCTTC
CDR3: CASSPRGFGYTF

size: NA
V: TRBV19
J: TRBJ2-7
D: NA
DNA: TGTGCCACTACGGCGGGACGCTCCTACGAGCAGTACTTC
CDR3: CATTAGRSYEQYF

size: NA
V: TRBV28
J: TRBJ2-6
D: NA
DNA: TGTGCCAGCAGCTCCAGCTCTGGGGCCAACGTCCTGACTTTC
CDR3: CASSSSSGANVLTF

size: few
V: TRBV7-9
J: TRBJ2-7
D: TRBD1
DNA: TGTGCCAGCAGCACAGACGGGACAGCCTACGAGCAGTACTTC
CDR3: CASSTDGTAYEQYF

size: NA
V: TRBV7-2
J: TRBJ1-5
D: NA
DNA: TGTGCCAGCAGCTTAGTCCCCTCCGGTCAGCCCCAGCATTTT
CDR3: CASSLVPSGQPQHF

size: few
V: TRBV6-5
J: TRBJ1-1
D: NA
DNA: TGTGCCAGCAGGAGACCAGGGGTAGGCACTGAAGCTTTCTTT
CDR3: CASRRPGVGTEAFF

size: once
V: TRBV18
J: TRBJ1-1
D: TRBD1
DNA: TGTGCCAGCTCACGGACAGGGTATACTGAAGCTTTCTTT
CDR3: CASSRTGYTEAFF

size: NA
V: TRBV27
J: TRBJ1-1
D: TRBD1
DNA: TGTGCCAGCAGTCCCCTTCAGGGGGTAATCTCTGAAGCTTTCTTT
CDR3: CASSPLQGVISEAFF

size: NA
V: TRBV4-3
J: TRBJ2-7
D: TRBD2
DNA: TGCGCCAGCAGCCTCGGACTAGCGGGCTACGAGCAGTACTTC
CDR3: CASSLGLAGYEQYF

size: NA
V: TRBV5-1
J: TRBJ2-2
D: TRBD2
DNA: TGCGCCAGCAGCCCTTCTAGCGGGGGTATAACCGGGGAGCTGTTTTTT
CDR3: CASSPSSGGITGELFF

size: few
V: TRBV28
J: TRBJ1-5
D: NA
DNA: TGTGCCACTAAGGGGGGGCCCAGCAATCAGCCCCAGCATTTT
CDR3: CATKGGPSNQPQHF

size: once
V: TRBV7-6
J: TRBJ2-7
D: NA
DNA: TGTGCCAGCAGCTTAGGACAGGTAACCTCCTACGAGCAGTACTTC
CDR3: CASSLGQVTSYEQYF